This T cell receptor beta chain was documented in a study of blood T cell repertoires in COVID-19. The method was immunoSEQ multiplex PCR; TCRdb's version includes in-frame clones alone and lacks a portion of them. The repertoire holds 95,000 to 110,000 clones, approximately 84% seen once, with roughly 13% in the top ten. The germline V gene encodes CDR1 KGHSH and CDR2 LQKENI. J lost 2 bases, V lost 4 bases, and 6 bases had no gene match. The CDR3 covers 15 residues. The sample consisted of peripheral blood. The chain uses TRBV18 and TRBJ1-2; 8 bases map to TRBD1. The sequence came from a human donor in a cohort sampled during active or convalescent COVID-19. CDR3 DNA sequence: TGTGCCAGCTCACTACAGGGGGACTTCAACTATGGCTACACCTTC. Amino acid sequence: CASSLQGDFNYGYTF.